One T cell receptor beta chain is described in this entry. Splitting the CD4+ cells yielded a CD45RA+ naive subset and a CD45RA-negative memory subset. This record belongs to a study of shared clonotypes between healthy human individuals. TCRdb keeps only in-frame clones here, not all; method: immunoSEQ multiplex PCR. The table has 950,000 to 1,100,000 clones, roughly 74% seen once. Between the trimmed V and J ends, which lost 5 bases and 5 bases, there was a span of 17 bases. CDR3 length equals 15 residues. Per germline, CDR1 SGHAT and CDR2 FQNNGV. The sequence derives from a man between 18 and 29 years old in good health. Some clones in this sample may be carry-over from other donors' samples. The sample was memory CD4+ T cells from PBMCs. The subset: CD45RA-negative fraction. The rearrangement uses TRBV11-2 and TRBJ2-3; D perhaps matches TRBD1 (6 bases). CDR3 sequence: CASSLWGPGIDTQYF. For the CDR3, the DNA is TGTGCCAGCAGCCTCTGGGGGCCGGGGATAGATACGCAGTATTTT.